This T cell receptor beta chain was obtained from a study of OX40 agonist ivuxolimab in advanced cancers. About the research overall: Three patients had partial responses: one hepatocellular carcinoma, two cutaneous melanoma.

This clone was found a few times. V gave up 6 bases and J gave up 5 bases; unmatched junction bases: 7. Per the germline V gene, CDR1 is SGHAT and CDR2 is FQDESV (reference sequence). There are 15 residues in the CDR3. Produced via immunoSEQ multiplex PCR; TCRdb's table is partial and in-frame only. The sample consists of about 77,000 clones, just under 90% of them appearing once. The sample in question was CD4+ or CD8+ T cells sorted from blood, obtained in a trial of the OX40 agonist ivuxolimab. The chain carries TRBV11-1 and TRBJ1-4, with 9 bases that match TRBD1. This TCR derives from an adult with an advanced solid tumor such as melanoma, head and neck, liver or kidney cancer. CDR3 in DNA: TGTGCCAGCAGACCTACCGGGACAGGGAATGAAAAACTGTTTTTT. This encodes CASRPTGTGNEKLFF.